This entry lists 29 T cell receptor beta chains sequenced from one sample in a study of blood T cell repertoires in COVID-19. Assay: immunoSEQ multiplex PCR; the TCRdb copy retains only in-frame clones and omits some. Here the sample spans 80,000 or so clones, about four fifths being singletons. The sequenced sample consisted of peripheral blood. Receptors were obtained from a man older than 75 with acute or convalescent COVID-19.

The chain carries TRBV27 and TRBJ1-2; possibly TRBD1 for D (6 bases). The CDR3 loop spans 13 amino acids. V lost 5 bases, J lost 4 bases, and 11 bases lay in between. In germline, CDR1 is MNHEY, CDR2 SMNVEV (reference sequence). The DNA for the CDR3 is TGTGCCAGCAGTCCGGGACACCTCTATGGCTACACCTTC. Translating it yields CASSPGHLYGYTF.

The V and J genes are TRBV15 and TRBJ2-2; D perhaps matches TRBD1 (5 bases). CDR3 size: 17 residues. Germline V lookup: CDR1 LNHNV, CDR2 YYDKDF (reference sequence). V dropped 0 bases and J dropped 2 bases, with 13 bases sitting between them. CDR3 region: CATSRDSTTVNTGELFF. The CDR3 nucleotides read TGTGCCACCAGCAGAGATAGTACGACAGTCAACACCGGGGAGCTGTTTTTT. Filled out from reference TRBV15 and TRBJ2-2, the complete variable domain reads DAMVIQNPRYQVTQFGKPVTLSCSQTLNHNVMYWYQQKSSQAPKLLFHYYDKDFNNEADTPDNFQSRRPNTSFCFLDIRSPGLGDTAMYLCATSRDSTTVNTGELFFGEGSRLTVL.

The CDR3 here is CASSFSNYGYTF. CDR3 DNA sequence: TGTGCCAGCAGCTTCTCCAACTATGGCTACACCTTC. The rearrangement links TRBV7-2 to TRBJ1-2; unclear D gene. The CDR3 loop spans 12 amino acids. Germline CDR1 is SGHTA and CDR2 is FQGNSA. V dropped 3 bases and J dropped 2 bases, with 4 bases sitting between them. The full variable domain, in which reference TRBV7-2 and TRBJ1-2 provide the parts outside the CDR3, is GAGVSQSPSNKVTEKGKDVELRCDPISGHTALYWYRQSLGQGLEFLIYFQGNSAPDKSGLPSDRFSAERTGGSVSTLTIQRTQQEDSAVYLCASSFSNYGYTFGSGTRLTVV.

This clone was detected once. The V and J genes are TRBV7-3 and TRBJ2-5; 10 positions match TRBD1. There are 14 residues in the CDR3. Germline CDR1 SGHTA, CDR2 FQGTGA. V lost 6 bases, J lost 6 bases, and 7 bases stayed unmatched. The DNA of the CDR3 is TGTGCCAGCAGTCCCGGGACAGGGGACAAGACCCAGTACTTC. Its translation: CASSPGTGDKTQYF.

V is TRBV10-3 and J is TRBJ2-1, with 8 bases aligning to TRBD1. The ends lost 4 bases at V and 7 bases at J; junction bases unmatched: 9. The CDR3 has 15 amino acids. The V gene's germline CDR1 is ENHRY and CDR2 SYGVKD. This CDR3 reads CAISAGRTGFNEQFF. The CDR3 DNA follows: TGTGCCATCAGTGCAGGTCGGACAGGGTTTAATGAGCAGTTCTTC.

The chain uses TRBV5-4 and TRBJ2-3, with 13 bases identical to TRBD2. The CDR3 is 15 amino acids. In germline, CDR1 is SGHNT, CDR2 YYREEE (reference sequence). Trimming removed 7 bases from V and 0 bases from J; junction bases left unmatched: 2. DNA for the CDR3: TGTGCCAGCCGACTAGCGGGGGGAAGCACAGATACGCAGTATTTT. It specifies CASRLAGGSTDTQYF.

This chain connects TRBV9 to TRBJ2-3; maybe TRBD2 (5 bases). The germline V gene encodes CDR1 SGDLS and CDR2 YYNGEE. V was shortened by 4 bases and J by 1 base, with 13 bases between the two germline ends. The CDR3 is 15 amino acids. This CDR3 reads CASSPTDGGTDTQYF. CDR3 nucleotide sequence: TGTGCCAGCAGCCCTACGGACGGGGGCACAGATACGCAGTATTTT.

The V gene is TRBV3-1 (or the pseudogene TRBV3-2), the J gene TRBJ1-5; possible D gene TRBD1, 5 bases. The CDR3 extends over 14 amino acids. Germline CDR1 reads LGHDT; CDR2 reads YNNKEL (reference sequence). The V end was cut by 0 bases, the J end by 4 bases, with 7 bases between. The CDR3 protein is CASSQDGGNQPQHF. CDR3 DNA: TGTGCCAGCAGCCAAGATGGGGGGAATCAGCCCCAGCATTTT.

The J gene is TRBJ1-1, the V gene TRBV18; TRBD1 might be the D (5 bases). Germline lookup yields CDR1 KGHSH and CDR2 LQKENI. The CDR3 has 12 residues. V lost 5 bases to trimming and J lost 10 bases, with 14 bases between them. CDR3 bases: TGTGCCAGCTCATCGACAGACCTGGGAGCTTTCTTT. Translated: CASSSTDLGAFF. The whole variable domain, remainder taken from reference TRBV18 and TRBJ1-1, is NAGVMQNPRHLVRRRGQEARLRCSPMKGHSHVYWYRQLPEEGLKFMVYLQKENIIDESGMPKERFSAEFPKEGPSILRIQQVVRGDSAAYFCASSSTDLGAFFGQGTRLTVV.

This sequence joins TRBV5-1 and TRBJ1-2, with a tentative D call TRBD1 (6 bases). Trimming took 3 bases from V and 0 from J, leaving 12 bases between them. Germline V gene lookup returns CDR1 SGHRS and CDR2 YFSETQ. CDR3 size: 15 residues. The DNA for the CDR3 is TGCGCCAGCAGCTCCCCGGACAGAACTAACTATGGCTACACCTTC. It is translated as CASSSPDRTNYGYTF.

The chain has TRBV2 and TRBJ1-5; 11 bases are shared with TRBD1. The V segment lost 7 bases and the J segment 4 bases; nucleotides outside the gene matches: 6. The CDR3 has 15 amino acids. Germline CDR1 SNHLY, CDR2 FYNNEI. In nucleotides, the CDR3 is TGTGCCAGCACTAGGGACAGGGGGAGTAATCAGCCCCAGCATTTT. Translating gives CASTRDRGSNQPQHF.

This clone appeared a few times. The chain is built from TRBV7-2 and TRBJ1-2, with TRBD1 matching 9 bases. This CDR3 has 15 residues. Per the germline V gene, CDR1 is SGHTA and CDR2 is FQGNSA. V was clipped by 2 bases and J by 7 bases; unmatched bases: 8. The CDR3 nucleotides are TGTGCCAGCAGCTTACCTCCCGGGACAGGGTTTGGCTACACCTTC. It is translated as CASSLPPGTGFGYTF.

The V and J genes are TRBV4-1 and TRBJ2-3, with 10 bases lining up with TRBD2. The CDR3 loop spans 17 amino acids. The J segment lost 1 base and the V segment lost 2 bases, leaving 6 bases of the junction unmatched. Germline lookup yields CDR1 MGHRA and CDR2 YSYEKL. CDR3 sequence reads: CASSQTLTSGGTDTQYF. The CDR3 nucleotides read TGCGCCAGCAGCCAAACCCTTACTAGCGGGGGCACAGATACGCAGTATTTT.

V gene TRBV11-2 combines with J gene TRBJ2-2, with no clear D. V was cut by 0 bases and J by 1 base, with 6 bases left in between. The germline CDR1 and CDR2 sequences are SGHAT and FQNNGV. The CDR3 has 15 residues. The CDR3 spells CASSLDLGNTGELFF. CDR3 in DNA: TGTGCCAGCAGCTTAGATCTAGGGAACACCGGGGAGCTGTTTTTT.

The rearrangement uses TRBV5-1 and TRBJ1-1; D ambiguous. The V end was cut by 6 bases, the J end by 2 bases, with 11 bases between. The germline V gene encodes CDR1 SGHRS and CDR2 YFSETQ. The CDR3 is 13 amino acids. The CDR3 nucleotides read TGCGCCAGCAACTCGAAAGAAAACACTGAAGCTTTCTTT. Translation gives CASNSKENTEAFF.

The chain recombines TRBV12-3 or TRBV12-4 with TRBJ1-5; 7 nucleotides align to TRBD1. The trim removed 4 bases at V and 7 bases at J, leaving 4 bases unmatched. The CDR3 totals 13 residues. CDR3 sequence: CASSSTGNQPQHF. CDR3 in DNA: TGTGCCAGCAGTTCGACAGGGAACCAGCCCCAGCATTTT.

V and J are TRBV28 and TRBJ1-5; 9 positions match TRBD1. CDR1 is MDHEN, CDR2 SYDVKM, per germline. The J segment lost 4 bases and the V segment lost 6 bases, leaving 13 bases of the junction unmatched. This CDR3 is built from 17 residues. The CDR3, as DNA: TGTGCCAGCAGACTTCTCGGACAGGGGAAGTGGAATCAGCCCCAGCATTTT. Protein: CASRLLGQGKWNQPQHF.

The chain recombines TRBV24-1 with TRBJ2-1; possibly TRBD1 for D (6 bases). The germline gives CDR1 KGHDR, CDR2 SFDVKD. The CDR3 is made up of 12 amino acids. Trimming cost V 7 bases and J 7 bases, with 10 bases left between them. The CDR3 bases are TGTGCCACCAGGGGGGCGGGTAATGAGCAGTTCTTC. Protein: CATRGAGNEQFF.

The rearrangement uses TRBV11-1 and TRBJ2-1, with 9 positions matching TRBD2. Per germline, CDR1 SGHAT and CDR2 FQDESV (reference sequence). The CDR3 has 16 amino acids. V shed 1 base and J 2 bases; nucleotides not matched to a gene: 3. The CDR3: CASSLERGEAYNEQFF. DNA for the CDR3: TGTGCCAGCAGCTTAGAGCGGGGGGAGGCCTACAATGAGCAGTTCTTC.

The gene calls are TRBV29-1 and TRBJ1-1; D gene uncertain. Germline V CDR1 and CDR2: SQVTM, ANQGSEA. V was clipped by 7 bases and J by 1 base, with 13 bases between them. The CDR3 has 13 residues. The CDR3 sequence is CSARVGSNTEAFF. CDR3 in DNA: TGCAGCGCCCGAGTCGGTTCGAACACTGAAGCTTTCTTT.

The V call is TRBV27, the J call TRBJ1-1, with a possible D match to TRBD1 (6 bases). The CDR3 is 17 amino acids. Trimming pared 4 bases from V and 0 bases from J, leaving 18 bases between. Germline V gene lookup returns CDR1 MNHEY and CDR2 SMNVEV (reference sequence). CDR3 protein: CASSSSPGTTMNTEAFF. The CDR3 nucleotides are TGTGCCAGCAGTTCGAGCCCCGGGACAACTATGAACACTGAAGCTTTCTTT.

The chain carries TRBV6-1 and TRBJ1-5; 7 nucleotides align to TRBD1. V was pared by 3 bases and J by 4 bases, with 3 bases of the junction left unmatched. The CDR3 is 14 residues long. In germline, CDR1 is MNHNS, CDR2 SASEGT. CDR3 DNA: TGTGCCAGCAGTGATAACAGGGGTAATCAGCCCCAGCATTTT. This encodes CASSDNRGNQPQHF.

This chain connects TRBV3-1 (or the pseudogene TRBV3-2) to TRBJ1-3; TRBD1 agrees at 9 bases. V lost 4 bases, J lost 3 bases, and 10 bases stayed unmatched. Germline V lookup: CDR1 LGHDT, CDR2 YNNKEL (reference sequence). The CDR3 loop spans 17 amino acids. CDR3 loop: CASSLRTGAPFGNTIYF. CDR3 nucleotide sequence: TGTGCCAGCAGCCTCCGGACAGGGGCTCCCTTTGGAAACACCATATATTTT.

V gene TRBV5-1 combines with J gene TRBJ2-1; D call uncertain. CDR1 and CDR2 from the germline V gene are SGHRS and YFSETQ. The CDR3 runs to 15 residues. V was trimmed by 0 bases and J by 0 bases, leaving 7 bases between them. The CDR3 here is CASSLGQNSYNEQFF. CDR3 sequence (DNA): TGCGCCAGCAGCTTGGGCCAGAACTCCTACAATGAGCAGTTCTTC.

This chain links TRBV5-1 with TRBJ2-7, with 7 nucleotides matching TRBD1. V was clipped by 4 bases and J by 4 bases; unmatched bases: 5. The V gene's germline CDR1 is SGHRS and CDR2 YFSETQ. CDR3 size: 13 residues. CDR3 DNA sequence: TGCGCCAGCAGCCTGGACAGGAGATACGAGCAGTACTTC. This encodes CASSLDRRYEQYF.

This CDR3 reads CASSLVLSGNTIYF. The CDR3 bases are TGTGCCAGCAGCTTGGTTCTCTCTGGAAACACCATATATTTT. The chain joins TRBV5-6 to TRBJ1-3; D call uncertain. From germline, CDR1 is SGHDT and CDR2 YYEEEE. This CDR3 spans 14 amino acids. The V end lost 0 bases, the J end lost 0 bases, and 4 bases lay between the germline ends.

The gene calls are TRBV11-1 and TRBJ2-1, with D tentatively TRBD1 (5 bases). The CDR3 loop spans 15 amino acids. Trimming stripped 6 bases from V and 0 bases from J, with 12 bases between. The germline V gene encodes CDR1 SGHAT and CDR2 FQDESV (reference sequence). CDR3 in amino acids: CASRTAFLSYNEQFF. Here the CDR3 DNA reads TGTGCCAGCAGGACAGCCTTTCTCTCCTACAATGAGCAGTTCTTC.

V usage is TRBV3-1 (or the pseudogene TRBV3-2) and J usage is TRBJ2-1, with unresolved D. This CDR3 is 15 amino acids long. Germline V CDR1 and CDR2: LGHDT, YNNKEL (reference sequence). With 0 bases removed from V and 6 bases from J, the gap between germline ends came to 12 bases. CDR3 in amino acids: CASSQDISLTNEQFF. The CDR3 nucleotides are TGTGCCAGCAGCCAAGATATCAGTCTTACCAATGAGCAGTTCTTC.

The chain employs TRBV27 and TRBJ1-6; tentatively, D is TRBD1 (6 bases). This CDR3 spans 15 amino acids. The V end lost 0 bases, the J end lost 7 bases, and 10 bases lay between the germline ends. Germline V gene sequence: CDR1 MNHEY, CDR2 SMNVEV (reference sequence). CDR3 DNA sequence: TGTGCCAGCAGTTTATCGAGCCAGGGGAATTCACCCCTCCACTTT. It translates to CASSLSSQGNSPLHF.